This T cell receptor (beta chain) was identified during a study of cytomegalovirus exposure and HLA in healthy donors. The PCR employed 60 Vbeta primers together with 13 Jbeta primers. Generated by immunoSEQ multiplex PCR, the TCRdb table keeps only in-frame clones and is missing some. The top ten clones hold under 0.8% of a sample with around 200,000 clones, 80% of them seen once. CDR1 and CDR2 (germline): SGDLS, YYNGEE. Trimming removed 1 base at V and 6 bases at J, with 10 bases between. The CDR3 covers 14 residues. The TCR originated in a boy aged 5-17 years in good health and CMV-seronegative. The sample consisted of PBMCs. The V and J genes are TRBV9 and TRBJ2-2; D is unresolved. The CDR3 loop reads CASSVQASAGELFF. CDR3 DNA sequence: TGTGCCAGCAGCGTACAAGCAAGCGCCGGGGAGCTGTTTTTT. Filled out from reference TRBV9 and TRBJ2-2, the complete variable domain reads DSGVTQTPKHLITATGQRVTLRCSPRSGDLSVYWYQQSLDQGLQFLIQYYNGEERAKGNILERFSAQQFPDLHSELNLSSLELGDSALYFCASSVQASAGELFFGEGSRLTVL.